This TCR beta chain was sequenced in a study of control samples from healthy donors and cancer patients. Only in-frame clones appear in the TCRdb table, and some are missing; sequencing was by immunoSEQ multiplex PCR. The repertoire holds over 80,000 clones, with around four fifths as singletons. Germline V gives CDR1 KGHDR, CDR2 SFDVKD. V lost 1 base and J lost 9, with 9 bases in between. The CDR3 extends over 13 amino acids. The receptor's source is a man aged 25 to 45 in good health. Material for sequencing was blood. This chain joins TRBV24-1 and TRBJ2-1; TRBD1 is a possible D gene (5 bases). CDR3 nucleotides: TGTGCCACCAGTGATTTATGGGGCCGTGAGCAGTTCTTC. As protein: CATSDLWGREQFF.